These T cell receptor beta chains were read from a single sample in a study of technical replicates of blood from a handful of donors. Using immunoSEQ multiplex PCR, the repertoire was profiled, and TCRdb retains in-frame clones only, with some absent. This sample has over 85,000 clones; 96% occur once, and the top ten carry roughly 0.39%. Sequenced material: T cells isolated from PBMCs. These receptors came from a human donor in good health. CDR3s include the opening cysteine and the closing phenylalanine or tryptophan. A D gene is named only where the DNA matches it firmly. Rows may omit the clone size; those that give it use once, few, many or a size class.

>TRBV2|-|-|TRBJ2-3
TGTGCCAGCAGTGAAATCGGGAATACGCAGTATTTT
CASSEIGNTQYF
>TRBV7-3|TRBD1|-|TRBJ2-2
TGTGCCAGCAGCCTACAGGGGGACGGGGAGCTGTTTTTT
CASSLQGDGELFF
>TRBV5-4|-|-|TRBJ1-2
TGTGCCAGCAGCTTGGACCCCTCGGCCGGAGTCTATGGCTACACCTTC
CASSLDPSAGVYGYTF
>TRBV30|TRBD2|-|TRBJ2-7
TGTGCCTGGATCCTAGCGGAGTCCTACGAGCAGTACTTC
CAWILAESYEQYF
>TRBV6-1|TRBD1|-|TRBJ1-2
TGTGCCAGCAGTGAAAGCAGGACAGGGGGTGGCTACACCTTC
CASSESRTGGGYTF
>TRBV5-1|TRBD1|-|TRBJ2-7
TGCGCCAGCAGCTTGGCCGGACAGGGGCCCTACGAGCAGTACTTC
CASSLAGQGPYEQYF
>TRBV12-5|TRBD1|-|TRBJ1-2
TGTGCCTTCTCACAGGGGAACTATGGCTACACCTTC
CAFSQGNYGYTF
>TRBV10-1|-|-|TRBJ2-3
TGCGCCAGCAGCGACGCTAGCAGTAGCACAGATACGCAGTATTTT
CASSDASSSTDTQYF
>TRBV10-3|TRBD1|-|TRBJ1-4
TGTGCCATCAGTCGAGAGACAGGGACTAATGAAAAACTGTTTTTT
CAISRETGTNEKLFF
>TRBV19|TRBD1|-|TRBJ2-5
TGTGCCAGTAAACCAGACAGGGGGGAGACCCAGTACTTC
CASKPDRGETQYF
>TRBV2|-|-|TRBJ1-2
TGTGCCAGCAGTGAACAGATCAGCTACACCTTC
CASSEQISYTF
>TRBV7-2|TRBD2|-|TRBJ2-3
TGTGCCAGCACCATAGCGGGAGGTAGGACAGATACGCAGTATTTT
CASTIAGGRTDTQYF
>TRBV6-5|-|-|TRBJ1-5
TGTGCCAGCAGTTACTCTTTAGATCAGCCCCAGCATTTT
CASSYSLDQPQHF
>TRBV15|-|-|TRBJ2-1
TGTGCCACCAGCAGAGAATTGTTCGGGTTTGTGGGCAATGAGCAGTTCTTC
CATSRELFGFVGNEQFF
>TRBV10-3|-|-|TRBJ1-3
TGTGCCATCAGTGAGACCGAGGGAAACACCATATATTTT
CAISETEGNTIYF
>TRBV9|-|-|TRBJ1-5
TGTGCCAGCAGCGTAGGGCAGGGAGGAAGCAATCAGCCCCAGCATTTT
CASSVGQGGSNQPQHF
>TRBV7-9|TRBD1|-|TRBJ1-5
TGTGCCAGTCGGGACAGTTCCAATCAGCCCCAGCATTTT
CASRDSSNQPQHF
>TRBV6-1|-|-|TRBJ2-7
TGTGCCAGCAGCTATGACACTTACGAGCAGTACTTC
CASSYDTYEQYF
>TRBV6-5|-|once|TRBJ1-2
TGTGCCAGCAGGACACCAGGGCTTGGCTACACCTTC
CASRTPGLGYTF
>TRBV6-5|-|-|TRBJ2-7
TGTGCCAGCAGTTACAGTCCCAGGGCTAACGAGCAGTACTTC
CASSYSPRANEQYF
>TRBV7-3|-|once|TRBJ2-2
TGTGCCAGCAGCCCAGGACTGAACACCGGGGAGCTGTTTTTT
CASSPGLNTGELFF
>TRBV5-1|TRBD1|once|TRBJ2-1
TGCGCCAGCAGCTTGGAACCGGGACAGGGACCCAATGAGCAGTTCTTC
CASSLEPGQGPNEQFF
>TRBV6-1|-|-|TRBJ2-7
TGTGCCAGCAGTCCGGGACTTCGCTCCTACGAGCAGTACTTC
CASSPGLRSYEQYF
>TRBV5-1|TRBD2|-|TRBJ2-3
TGCGCCAGCAGCTTCTCCGGGACTAGCGGGACCGGGGCCACAGATACGCAGTATTTT
CASSFSGTSGTGATDTQYF
>TRBV19|TRBD1|-|TRBJ1-4
TGTGCCAGTAGTCGTACAGGGGGGGAAAAACTGTTTTTT
CASSRTGGEKLFF
>TRBV19|TRBD1|-|TRBJ1-1
TGTGCCACCGACAGGGGACTTGAAGCTTTCTTT
CATDRGLEAFF
>TRBV2|-|-|TRBJ2-3
TGTGCCACCCCGGGCCGGGGTCTAGATACGCAGTATTTT
CATPGRGLDTQYF
>TRBV10-3|-|few|TRBJ2-1
TGTGCCATCAGTGGTAGCGGATCACTGGTTAGGAATGAGCAGTTCTTC
CAISGSGSLVRNEQFF